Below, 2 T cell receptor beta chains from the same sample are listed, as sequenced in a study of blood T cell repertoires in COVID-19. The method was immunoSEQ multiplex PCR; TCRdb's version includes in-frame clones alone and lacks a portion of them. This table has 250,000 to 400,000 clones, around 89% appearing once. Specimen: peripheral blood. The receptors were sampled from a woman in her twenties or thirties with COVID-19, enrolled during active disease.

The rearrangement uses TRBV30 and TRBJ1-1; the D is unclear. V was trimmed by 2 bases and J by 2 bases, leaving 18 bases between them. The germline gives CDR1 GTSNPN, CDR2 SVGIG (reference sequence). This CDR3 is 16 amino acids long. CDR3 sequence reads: CAWSPESGEGNTEAFF. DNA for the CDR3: TGTGCCTGGAGTCCCGAATCCGGGGAAGGCAACACTGAAGCTTTCTTT.

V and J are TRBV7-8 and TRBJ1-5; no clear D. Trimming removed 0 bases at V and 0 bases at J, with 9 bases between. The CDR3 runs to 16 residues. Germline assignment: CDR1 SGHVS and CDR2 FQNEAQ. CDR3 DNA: TGTGCCAGCAGCTTAGCGTATGTCAGTAGCAATCAGCCCCAGCATTTT. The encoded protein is CASSLAYVSSNQPQHF.